This T cell receptor (beta chain) was sequenced in a study of PD-L1 blockade in urothelial cancer. Sequencing was performed with immunoSEQ multiplex PCR; in TCRdb, only in-frame clones are kept and a portion is missing. The table shows tens of thousands of clones, with 80% to 85% occurring only once. Time point in this sample: pretreatment peripheral blood. CDR3 size: 16 residues. Germline lookup yields CDR1 SGHAT and CDR2 FQNNGV. Trimming removed 4 bases from V and 7 bases from J; junction bases left unmatched: 7. The receptor was isolated from a man between 60 and 75 years old with urothelial cancer. The chain couples TRBV11-2 to TRBJ2-2, with TRBD2 matching over 12 bases. The source material was PBMCs, sampled around atezolizumab (anti-PD-L1) treatment. CDR3 in amino acids: CASSSLLAGGVGELFF. The DNA for the CDR3 is TGTGCCAGCAGCTCTTTACTAGCGGGAGGTGTCGGGGAGCTGTTTTTT.